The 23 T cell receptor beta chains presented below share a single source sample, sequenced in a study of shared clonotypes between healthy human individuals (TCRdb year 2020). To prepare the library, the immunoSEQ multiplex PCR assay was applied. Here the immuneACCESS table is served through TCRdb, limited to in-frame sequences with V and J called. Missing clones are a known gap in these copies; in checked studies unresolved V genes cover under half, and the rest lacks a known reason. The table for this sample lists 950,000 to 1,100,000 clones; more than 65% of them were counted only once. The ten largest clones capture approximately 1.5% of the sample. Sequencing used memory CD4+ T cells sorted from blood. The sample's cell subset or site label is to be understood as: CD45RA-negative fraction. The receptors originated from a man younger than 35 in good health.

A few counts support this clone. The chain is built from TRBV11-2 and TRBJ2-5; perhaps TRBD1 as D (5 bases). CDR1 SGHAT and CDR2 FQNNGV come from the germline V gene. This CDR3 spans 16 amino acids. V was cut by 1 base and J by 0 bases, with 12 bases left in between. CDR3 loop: CASSLGQISYQETQYF. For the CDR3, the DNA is TGTGCCAGCAGCTTAGGACAGATATCGTACCAAGAGACCCAGTACTTC.

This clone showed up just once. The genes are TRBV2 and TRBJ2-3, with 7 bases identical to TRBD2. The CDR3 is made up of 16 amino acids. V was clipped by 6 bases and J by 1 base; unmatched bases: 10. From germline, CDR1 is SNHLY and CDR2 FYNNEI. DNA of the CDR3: TGTGCCAGCAGACCCTTCCTAGCGGTGGGCACAGATACGCAGTATTTT. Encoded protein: CASRPFLAVGTDTQYF.

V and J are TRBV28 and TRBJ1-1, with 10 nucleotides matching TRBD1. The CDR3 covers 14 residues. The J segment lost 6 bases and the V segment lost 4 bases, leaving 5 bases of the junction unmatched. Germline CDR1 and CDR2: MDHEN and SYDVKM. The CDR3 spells CASSSPTGGPEAFF. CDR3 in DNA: TGTGCCAGCAGTTCCCCGACAGGGGGCCCTGAAGCTTTCTTT. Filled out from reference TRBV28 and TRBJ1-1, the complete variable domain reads DVKVTQSSRYLVKRTGEKVFLECVQDMDHENMFWYRQDPGLGLRLIYFSYDVKMKEKGDIPEGYSVSREKKERFSLILESASTNQTSMYLCASSSPTGGPEAFFGQGTRLTVV.

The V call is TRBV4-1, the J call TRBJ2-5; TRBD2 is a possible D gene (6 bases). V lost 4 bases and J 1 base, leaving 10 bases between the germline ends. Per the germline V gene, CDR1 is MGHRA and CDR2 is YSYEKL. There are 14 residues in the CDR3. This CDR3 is CASSPGGIQETQYF. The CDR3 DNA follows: TGCGCCAGCAGCCCAGGAGGGATCCAAGAGACCCAGTACTTC.

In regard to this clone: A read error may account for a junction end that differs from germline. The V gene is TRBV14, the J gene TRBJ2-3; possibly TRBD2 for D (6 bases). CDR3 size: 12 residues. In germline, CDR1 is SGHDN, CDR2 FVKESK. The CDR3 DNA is TGTGCCAGCAGCCAAGCCGGACTATCCCCTGATTTT. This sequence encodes CASSQAGLSPDF.

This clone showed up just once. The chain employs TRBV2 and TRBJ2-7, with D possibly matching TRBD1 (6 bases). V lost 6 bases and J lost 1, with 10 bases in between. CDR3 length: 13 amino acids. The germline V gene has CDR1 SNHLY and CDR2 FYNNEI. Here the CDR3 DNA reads TGTGCCAGCAGACAGGGTCCATCCTACGAGCAGTACTTC. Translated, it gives CASRQGPSYEQYF.

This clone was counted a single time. The CDR3 region is CASSRPRVRQVSYNEQFF. The CDR3 coding sequence is TGTGCCAGCAGCCGCCCCCGGGTGAGGCAGGTCTCCTACAATGAGCAGTTCTTC. This chain joins TRBV7-2 and TRBJ2-1, with unresolved D. Germline V lookup: CDR1 SGHTA, CDR2 FQGNSA. Trimming removed 5 bases at V and 0 bases at J, with 20 bases between. This CDR3 region has 18 residues.

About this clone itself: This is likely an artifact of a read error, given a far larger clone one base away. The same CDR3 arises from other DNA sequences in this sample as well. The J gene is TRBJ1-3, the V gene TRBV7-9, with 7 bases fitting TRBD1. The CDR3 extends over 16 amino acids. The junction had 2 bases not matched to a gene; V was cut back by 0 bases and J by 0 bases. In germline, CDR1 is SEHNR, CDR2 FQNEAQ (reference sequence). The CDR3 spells CASSLAQGVSGNTIYF. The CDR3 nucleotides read TGTGCCAGCAGCTTAGCCCAGGGGGTCTCTGGAAACACCATATATTTT.

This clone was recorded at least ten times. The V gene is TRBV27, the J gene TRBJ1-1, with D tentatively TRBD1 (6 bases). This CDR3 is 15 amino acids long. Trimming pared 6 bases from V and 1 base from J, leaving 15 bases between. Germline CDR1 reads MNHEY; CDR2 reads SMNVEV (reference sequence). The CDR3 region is CASSQSGTTNTEAFF. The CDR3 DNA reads TGTGCCAGCAGCCAATCCGGGACAACGAACACTGAAGCTTTCTTT.

CDR3: CASSQGSTSTYGYTF. The CDR3 coding sequence is TGTGCCAGCAGCCAAGGATCGACTTCAACCTATGGCTACACCTTC. The chain joins TRBV4-2 to TRBJ1-2, with D uncertain. The CDR3 is made up of 15 amino acids. Germline V CDR1 and CDR2: LGHNA, YNFKEQ. Trimming cost V 1 base and J 4 bases, with 13 bases left between them.

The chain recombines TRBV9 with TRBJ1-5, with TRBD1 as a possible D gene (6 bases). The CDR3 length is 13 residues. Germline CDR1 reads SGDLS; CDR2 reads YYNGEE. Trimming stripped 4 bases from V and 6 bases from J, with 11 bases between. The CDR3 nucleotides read TGTGCCAGCAGCTCAGGGACATTTCAGCCCCAGCATTTT. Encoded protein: CASSSGTFQPQHF.

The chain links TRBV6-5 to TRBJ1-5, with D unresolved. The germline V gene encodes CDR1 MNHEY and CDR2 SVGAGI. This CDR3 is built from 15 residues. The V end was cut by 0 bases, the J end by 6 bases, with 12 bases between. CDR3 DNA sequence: TGTGCCAGCAGTTACTCATCGACCGGAGGTCAGCCCCAGCATTTT. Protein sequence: CASSYSSTGGQPQHF.

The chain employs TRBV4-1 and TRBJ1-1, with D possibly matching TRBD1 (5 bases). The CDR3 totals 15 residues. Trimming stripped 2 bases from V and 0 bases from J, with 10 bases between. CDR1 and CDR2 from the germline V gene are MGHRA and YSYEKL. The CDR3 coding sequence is TGCGCCAGCAGCCAATCGGACACCTTGAACACTGAAGCTTTCTTT. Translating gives CASSQSDTLNTEAFF.

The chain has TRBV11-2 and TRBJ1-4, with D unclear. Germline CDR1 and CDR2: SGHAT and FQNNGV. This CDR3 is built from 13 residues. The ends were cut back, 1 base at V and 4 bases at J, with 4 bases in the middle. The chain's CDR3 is CASSLGLNEKLFF. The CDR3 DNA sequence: TGTGCCAGCAGCTTAGGGCTTAATGAAAAACTGTTTTTT.

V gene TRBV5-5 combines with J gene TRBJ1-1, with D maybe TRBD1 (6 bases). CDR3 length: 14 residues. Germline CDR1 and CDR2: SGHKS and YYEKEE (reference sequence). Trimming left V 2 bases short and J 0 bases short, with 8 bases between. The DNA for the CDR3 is TGTGCCAGCAGCTTTCAGGGGCTGAACACTGAAGCTTTCTTT. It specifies CASSFQGLNTEAFF. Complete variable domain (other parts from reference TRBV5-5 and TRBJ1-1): DAGVTQSPTHLIKTRGQQVTLRCSPISGHKSVSWYQQVLGQGPQFIFQYYEKEERGRGNFPDRFSARQFPNYSSELNVNALLLGDSALYLCASSFQGLNTEAFFGQGTRLTVV.

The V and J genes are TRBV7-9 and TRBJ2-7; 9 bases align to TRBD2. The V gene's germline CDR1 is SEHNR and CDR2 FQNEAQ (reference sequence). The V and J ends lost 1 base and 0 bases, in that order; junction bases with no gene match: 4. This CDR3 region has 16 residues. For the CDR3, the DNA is TGTGCCAGCAGCTTAGGCGTTAGCGGGAGCTCCTACGAGCAGTACTTC. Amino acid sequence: CASSLGVSGSSYEQYF.

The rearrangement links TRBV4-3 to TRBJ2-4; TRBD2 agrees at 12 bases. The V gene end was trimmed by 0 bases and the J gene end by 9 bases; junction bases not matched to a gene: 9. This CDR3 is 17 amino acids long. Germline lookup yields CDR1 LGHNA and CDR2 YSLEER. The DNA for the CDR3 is TGCGCCAGCAGCCAAGATGAAGGTTCACTAGCGGGGGGCATTCAGTACTTC. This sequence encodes CASSQDEGSLAGGIQYF.

CDR3 nucleotide sequence: TGCGCCAGCAGCCTAGCCCAAGATTACACAGATACGCAGTATTTT. Translated, it gives CASSLAQDYTDTQYF. J is TRBJ2-3 and V is TRBV23-1, with D perhaps TRBD2 (5 bases). TRBV23-1 is assigned to the ORF class and has an uncertain function. V was clipped by 6 bases and J by 2 bases, with 15 bases between them. The CDR3 length is 15 residues.

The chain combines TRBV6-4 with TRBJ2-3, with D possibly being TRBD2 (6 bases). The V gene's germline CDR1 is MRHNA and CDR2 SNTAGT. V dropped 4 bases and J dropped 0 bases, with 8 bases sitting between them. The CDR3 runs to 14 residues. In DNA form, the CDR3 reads TGTGCCAGCAGTGCCGGGACTAGCACAGATACGCAGTATTTT. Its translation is CASSAGTSTDTQYF.

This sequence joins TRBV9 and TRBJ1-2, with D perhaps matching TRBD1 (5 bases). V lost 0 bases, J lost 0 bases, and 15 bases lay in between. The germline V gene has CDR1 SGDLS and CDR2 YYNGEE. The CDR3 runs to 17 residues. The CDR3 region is CASSVGGRASANYGYTF. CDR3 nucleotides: TGTGCCAGCAGCGTAGGCGGCAGGGCTTCAGCTAACTATGGCTACACCTTC.

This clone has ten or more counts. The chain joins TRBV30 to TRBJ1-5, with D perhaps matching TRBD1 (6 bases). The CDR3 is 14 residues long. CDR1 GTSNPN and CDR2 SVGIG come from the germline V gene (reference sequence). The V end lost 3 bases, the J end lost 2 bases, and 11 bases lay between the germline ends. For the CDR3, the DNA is TGTGCCTGGAGCGGGGGCATTGGCAATCAGCCCCAGCATTTT. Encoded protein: CAWSGGIGNQPQHF.

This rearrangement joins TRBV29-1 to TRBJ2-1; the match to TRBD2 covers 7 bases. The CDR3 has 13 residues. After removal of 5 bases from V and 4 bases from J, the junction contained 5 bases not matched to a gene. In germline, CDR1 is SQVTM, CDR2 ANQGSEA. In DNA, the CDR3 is TGCAGCGTTAGCCGGGAGGCTTACAATGAGCAGTTCTTC. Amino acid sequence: CSVSREAYNEQFF.

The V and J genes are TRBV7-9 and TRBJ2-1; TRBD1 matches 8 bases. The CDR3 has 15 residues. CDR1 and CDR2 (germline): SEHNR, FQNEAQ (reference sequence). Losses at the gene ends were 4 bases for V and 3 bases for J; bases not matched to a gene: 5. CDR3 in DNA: TGTGCCAGCAGCTCGACAGGGGAGTACTACAATGAGCAGTTCTTC. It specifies CASSSTGEYYNEQFF.